A selection of T cell receptor beta chains follows, all from one sample in a study of cytomegalovirus exposure and HLA in healthy donors. Sequencing used immunoSEQ multiplex PCR; TCRdb keeps in-frame clones, though not all of them. The table has 100,000 to 150,000 clones, about 8.6% seen once. Sample: PBMCs. The receptors shown here come from a woman aged 40 to 55 in good health and CMV-seropositive. The conserved cysteine and the conserved F or W are not part of the CDR3 here.

V,CDR3
TRBV5-1,ASSPANHQGLKNTEAF
TRBV4-1,ASSQGTGYPNEKLF
TRBV6-6,ASTTTRGTDTQY
TRBV27,ASSFSRGTDTQY
TRBV2,ASSGDRHNQPQH
TRBV6-1,ASSEFGAPDHEQY
TRBV19,ASGTGGRSPLH
TRBV7-7,ASSQGWANTGELF
TRBV7-6,ASSRGTGGLEQY
TRBV15,ATRQSYSNQPQH
TRBV4-1,ASSQGRQGRPYEQS
TRBV11-2,ASSSIPTGGETQY
TRBV7-8,ASSYKLAGGYEQY
TRBV6-6,ASSSTTGSTEAF
TRBV12-5,ASGKTGEAF
TRBV25-1,ASSPGGHEQY
TRBV7-2,ASSLDRGPQPQH
TRBV29-1,SVEDSGPYGYT
TRBV9,ASSLYGRLADNEQF
TRBV2,ASSELGAPNYGYT
TRBV19,ASSAATGYPDTQY